These 10 T cell receptor beta chains came from one sample sequenced in a study of tumor-infiltrating lymphocytes in localized non-small cell lung cancer. Here immunoSEQ multiplex PCR was the method, and the copy in TCRdb shows in-frame clones only, minus some. Counted here are about 7,200 clones, over 50% occurring once; the ten biggest clones make up about 12%. Sequences were obtained from lung tumor tissue. The receptor set was obtained from a human donor with non-small cell lung cancer.

By proportion, this clone is medium-sized. V and J are TRBV18 and TRBJ2-7; TRBD1 agrees at 11 bases. Germline V CDR1 and CDR2: KGHSH, LQKENI. V was clipped by 6 bases and J by 4 bases; unmatched bases: 20. CDR3 length: 19 amino acids. Here the CDR3 reads CASSQLPGQGARIQYEQYF. The DNA of the CDR3 is TGTGCCAGCTCGCAACTTCCCGGACAGGGGGCCCGGATTCAATACGAGCAGTACTTC.

V is TRBV28 and J is TRBJ2-7, with D possibly TRBD1 on 5 matching bases. Germline V gene sequence: CDR1 MDHEN, CDR2 SYDVKM. This CDR3 has 15 residues. V lost 3 bases to trimming and J lost 5 bases, with 17 bases between them. The CDR3 sequence is CASSLTQGSVHEQYF. In DNA, the CDR3 is TGTGCCAGCAGTTTGACCCAGGGTTCAGTCCACGAGCAGTACTTC.

There are a few counts of this clone. V usage is TRBV7-9 and J usage is TRBJ1-2; the match to TRBD1 covers 7 bases. The germline gives CDR1 SEHNR, CDR2 FQNEAQ (reference sequence). The CDR3 is 17 residues long. With V trimmed by 3 bases and J by 3 bases, 13 bases remained unmatched. The CDR3 nucleotides read TGTGCCAGCAGCTTGAGGAAACCGGGACAGCAATACTATGGCTACACCTTC. Residues: CASSLRKPGQQYYGYTF.

This clone appeared a few times. V gene TRBV19 combines with J gene TRBJ2-1, with 10 bases fitting TRBD2. The V gene's germline CDR1 is LNHDA and CDR2 SQIVND (reference sequence). V dropped 6 bases and J dropped 8; count of bases not matched to a gene: 10. The CDR3 sequence is 15 residues long. The CDR3 here is CASSLSGTSEHEQFF. The DNA for the CDR3 is TGTGCCAGTAGCCTAAGTGGGACTAGCGAACATGAGCAGTTCTTC.

The genes are TRBV5-4 and TRBJ2-2, with 15 bases aligning to TRBD2. CDR1 SGHNT and CDR2 YYREEE come from the germline V gene (reference sequence). This CDR3 is built from 18 residues. V trimming: 4 bases; J trimming: 3 bases; junction bases outside the gene matches: 7. The CDR3 DNA follows: TGTGCCAGCAGCGCCGGACTAGCGGGAGGGCAAGACACCGGGGAGCTGTTTTTT. Amino acids: CASSAGLAGGQDTGELFF.

This clone is a singleton in its sample. The V gene is TRBV7-8, the J gene TRBJ1-5; 7 nucleotides align to TRBD1. CDR1 is SGHVS, CDR2 FQNEAQ, per germline. V lost 5 bases, J lost 2 bases, and 6 bases stayed unmatched. This CDR3 has 15 residues. The CDR3 loop reads CASSLGTVRNQPQHF. CDR3 DNA sequence: TGTGCCAGCAGCCTCGGGACAGTCCGCAATCAGCCCCAGCATTTT.

Only a few counts were recorded for this clone. The chain uses TRBV18 and TRBJ1-5; the match to TRBD1 covers 8 bases. There are 19 residues in the CDR3. Germline V gene lookup returns CDR1 KGHSH and CDR2 LQKENI. Germline trimming cut 3 bases from V and 4 bases from J; bases unmatched to any gene: 17. The CDR3 spells CASSPLGEDRAGGNQPQHF. The DNA of the CDR3 is TGTGCCAGCTCACCCCTCGGAGAGGACAGGGCGGGGGGGAATCAGCCCCAGCATTTT.

The chain combines TRBV7-2 with TRBJ1-1; D gene ambiguous. Trimming shortened V by 5 bases and J by 1 base, and 17 bases separated the two germline ends. Germline CDR1 is SGHTA and CDR2 is FQGNSA. This CDR3 contains 16 residues. The DNA of the CDR3 is TGTGCCAGCAGCCAGCGAGGAGGGTCCAAGAACACTGAAGCTTTCTTT. Protein sequence: CASSQRGGSKNTEAFF.

The gene calls are TRBV5-1 and TRBJ2-5; TRBD2 is a possible D gene (6 bases). The V gene's germline CDR1 is SGHRS and CDR2 YFSETQ. Trimming removed 0 bases from V and 1 base from J, with 7 bases in between. This CDR3 comprises 14 residues. This chain's CDR3 is CASSLGTTQETQYF. CDR3 bases: TGCGCCAGCAGCTTGGGGACTACCCAAGAGACCCAGTACTTC.

The rearrangement uses TRBV4-3 and TRBJ1-1; weak D call: TRBD1 (6 bases). The CDR3 consists of 13 residues. V was cut by 2 bases and J by 4 bases, with 8 bases left in between. Germline CDR1 and CDR2: LGHNA and YSLEER. Here the CDR3 DNA reads TGCGCCAGCAGCCAAAAAGGGGGCACTGAAGCTTTCTTT. Its protein is CASSQKGGTEAFF.